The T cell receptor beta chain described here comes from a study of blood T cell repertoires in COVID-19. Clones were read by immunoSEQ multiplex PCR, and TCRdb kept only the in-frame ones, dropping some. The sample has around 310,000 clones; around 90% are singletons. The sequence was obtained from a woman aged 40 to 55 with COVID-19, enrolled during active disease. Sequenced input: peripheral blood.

This CDR3 reads CASSLVSGSLNEQFF. The CDR3 coding sequence is TGTGCCAGCAGCTTGGTTAGCGGGAGTTTAAATGAGCAGTTCTTC. This chain joins TRBV5-4 and TRBJ2-1, with 9 nucleotides matching TRBD2. The CDR3 loop spans 15 amino acids. Germline CDR1 and CDR2: SGHNT and YYREEE (reference sequence). The ends lost 0 bases at V and 7 bases at J; junction bases unmatched: 5.